Listed below are T cell receptor beta chains from one sample, sequenced in a study of T cell repertoires in cytomegalovirus infection. TCRdb reprocessed the reads via MiXCR and lists one record per CDR3 protein. The data show under 300,000 distinct CDR3 sequences, over 15% seen once. The sample was CD8+ T cells from PBMCs. The receptors stem from a human donor in good health (CMV status not recorded). Some clones in this sample may be carry-over from other donors' samples. The CDR3 runs from the conserved cysteine through the conserved F or W. Each record gives: clone size, V gene, CDR3 protein. Clone size appears in some rows only: once, few, many, or a class for an expanded clone.

size: few; V: TRBV12-3/TRBV12-4; CDR3: CASSRDRGAEAFF
size: .; V: TRBV20-1; CDR3: CSAIRGVRGDEQFF
size: few; V: TRBV7-6; CDR3: CASRPGGRNNEQFF
size: .; V: TRBV14; CDR3: CASSRVANTEAFF
size: .; V: TRBV4-3; CDR3: CASSQEAGTLASNEQFF
size: .; V: TRBV13; CDR3: CASSLVGFSYEQYF
size: .; V: TRBV6-2/TRBV6-3; CDR3: CASSYLPLAGGNSETQYF
size: many; V: TRBV7-3; CDR3: CASSREGTGHTGELFF
size: few; V: TRBV2; CDR3: CASSEALLRGGQDTQYF
size: .; V: TRBV20-1; CDR3: CSVSRGFTDSTDTQYF
size: few; V: TRBV6-1; CDR3: CASSEGGLAALYEQYF
size: many; V: TRBV6-2/TRBV6-3; CDR3: CASSYGRLSYGYTF
size: many; V: TRBV11-2; CDR3: CASSLVAAGAFADTQYF
size: .; V: TRBV5-5; CDR3: CASSSRDLSIQETQYF
size: .; V: TRBV9; CDR3: CASTRQGDSQMNTEAFF
size: .; V: TRBV7-6; CDR3: CASSPGTGPPSGANVLTF
size: many; V: TRBV20-1; CDR3: CSATGNLYGYTF
size: few; V: TRBV13; CDR3: CASSLTGTGNQPQHF
size: many; V: TRBV7-6; CDR3: CASSLDPGTEAFF
size: few; V: TRBV13; CDR3: CASSLKGSYNEQFF
size: few; V: TRBV29-1; CDR3: CSATDITYGYTF
size: few; V: TRBV15; CDR3: CATSNSLAEAFF